This entry is about one T cell receptor beta chain. The antigen is unknown. This entry is derived from a study of cytomegalovirus exposure and HLA in healthy donors. The overall study: Assignment to the Caucasian-associated ancestry cluster applied to more than 75% of the approximately 360 genotyped donors.

The PCR used 60 Vbeta and 13 Jbeta primers. The data were produced by immunoSEQ multiplex PCR, yet TCRdb's version contains in-frame clones alone and is incomplete. The table has 150,000 or so clones, 60% to 85% seen once. Notes on the study in general: When analyzed later, a missense DCLRE1C variant was found to be linked to TCR beta V- and J-gene trimming.

The CDR3 loop spans 12 amino acids. Germline assignment: CDR1 SEHNR and CDR2 FQNEAQ (reference sequence). The V gene lost 5 bases and the J gene lost 5 bases, with 9 bases spanning the gap. V is TRBV7-9 and J is TRBJ1-1, with D perhaps TRBD1 (5 bases). The clonotype originates from a woman between 40 and 50 years old in good health and CMV-seropositive. Sequencing input: PBMCs. The CDR3 sequence is CASSPGGTEAFF. In DNA, the CDR3 is TGTGCCAGCAGCCCGGGGGGTACTGAAGCTTTCTTT.